The present entry profiles one T cell receptor (beta chain) with its context. The specificity of this receptor is unknown. No much larger clonotype is one base removed from it; base qualities were not supplied. The library was built by means of the immunoSEQ multiplex PCR assay. TCRdb took over this immuneACCESS table, retaining in-frame rearrangements with V and J assigned. Such tables are incomplete; in checked studies, under half of the missing clones stem from an unresolved V gene, and the remainder is unexplained. The sample table holds tens of thousands of clones, of which 70% to 90% were seen once. Together, the top ten hold about 2% of the sample. Focal radiation therapy combined with CTLA-4 blockade (ipilimumab) was tested in patients with chemo-refractory metastatic non-small-cell lung cancer. This sample was taken from a study of radiotherapy plus CTLA-4 blockade in lung cancer (dated by TCRdb to 2016 to 2019). Notes on the research overall: Objective responses were observed in 18% of enrolled patients, and disease control was achieved in 25% to 40%.

CDR1 and CDR2 are read off the germline V gene as SGHAT and FQNNGV. The V end loses 1 base and the J end loses 2 bases, and a stretch of 12 bases separates them. CDR3 length: 15 amino acids, cysteine to phenylalanine. Just the 45-base CDR3 DNA is kept, in frame starting at base 1. The investigation overall reported the following: After treatment with radiotherapy and ipilimumab, TCR clones that originated in tumors expanded in peripheral blood. The strongest predictors of response were reported to be early dynamic shifts in blood T cell clones along with a rise in serum interferon-beta following radiation.

Recombination connected TRBV11-2 to TRBJ2-7; TRBD1 is possibly the D segment (6 matching bases). The TCR was taken from a human donor with non-small cell lung cancer who had a partial response to radiotherapy plus ipilimumab. The input for sequencing was peripheral blood, taken from a patient treated with radiotherapy plus ipilimumab. The DNA sequence is given as TGTGCCAGCAGCTTAGTAGGGGGAGTCGCCTACGAGCAGTACTTC. This gives the protein CASSLVGGVAYEQYF.